This TCR beta chain was retrieved from a study of shared clonotypes between healthy human individuals. Generated by immunoSEQ multiplex PCR, the TCRdb table keeps only in-frame clones and is missing some. The sample shows about 2,100,000 clones, about 93% of them seen only once. The CDR3 loop spans 16 amino acids. V shed 4 bases and J 3 bases; nucleotides not matched to a gene: 8. Germline CDR1 reads MNHEY; CDR2 reads SMNVEV (reference sequence). Terminally differentiated effector memory CD45RA+ cells were excluded by CCR7 positive selection of CD45RO-negative cells. This TCR derives from a man aged 18-30 years in good health. Some clones in this sample may be carry-over from other donors' samples. The specimen sequenced was naive CD8+ T cells from PBMCs. V is TRBV27 and J is TRBJ1-5; TRBD1 agrees at 8 bases. CDR3 nucleotide sequence: TGTGCCAGCAGTTCAAATCTCAGGGGGCACAATCAGCCCCAGCATTTT. Its protein product is CASSSNLRGHNQPQHF.